Following are 16 T cell receptor beta chains from one sample sequenced in a study of blood T cells in healthy people across ages. Alongside a J-beta primer mix, a sample-barcoded 5' primer served in a second PCR lasting roughly 7 to 11 cycles. TCRdb re-called the 5' RACE reads with MiXCR, one entry per CDR3 protein. The sample consists of about 640,000 distinct CDR3 sequences, 40% to 45% of them appearing once. Sequenced material: blood. These receptors were taken from an elderly man in good health.

The chain joins TRBV4-2 to TRBJ1-4; D not resolved. The CDR3 runs to 15 residues. Germline V gene data show CDR1 as LGHNA and CDR2 as YNFKEQ. The V gene lost 0 bases and the J gene lost 8 bases, with 13 bases spanning the gap. CDR3 loop: CASSQDQHQSEKLFF. Written as DNA, the CDR3 is TGTGCCAGCAGCCAAGATCAGCACCAGAGCGAAAAACTGTTTTTT.

The gene calls are TRBV20-1 and TRBJ2-7; 7 positions match TRBD2. The CDR3 spans 15 residues. J was trimmed by 6 bases and V by 0 bases; bases with no gene match: 11. CDR1 DFQATT and CDR2 SNEGSKA come from the germline V gene (reference sequence). Here the CDR3 reads CSARDWGGSEGEQYF. For the CDR3, the DNA is TGCAGTGCTAGAGATTGGGGGGGGAGTGAGGGCGAGCAGTACTTC.

Note on this clonotype: A much larger clone lies one base from this, so it may be a read error. The chain is built from TRBV6-2 or TRBV6-3 and TRBJ2-1, with 8 bases aligning to TRBD2. The DNA end is a closer match to TRBJ2-7, so the J assignment may be wrong. The CDR3 spans 15 residues. Germline values: CDR1 MNHEY, CDR2 SVGEGT. The CDR3 DNA reads as TGTGCCAGCAGTTACGTCGGGGGGGAATACAATGAGCAGTACTTC. Encoded protein: CASSYVGGEYNEQYF.

In its sample, this clonotype was seen a few times. This chain joins TRBV5-1 and TRBJ2-7; TRBD1 aligns across 10 bases. Germline CDR1 reads SGHRS; CDR2 reads YFSETQ. Trimming took 4 bases from V and 5 from J; bases not matched to a gene: 6. This CDR3 comprises 14 residues. The CDR3 sequence: CASSPGTGVHEQYF. The DNA of the CDR3 is TGCGCCAGCAGCCCCGGGACAGGGGTTCACGAGCAGTACTTC.

The chain uses TRBV3-1 and TRBJ1-1; D ambiguous. V was clipped by 7 bases and J by 5 bases, with 8 bases between them. This CDR3 comprises 11 residues. The germline V gene encodes CDR1 LGHDT and CDR2 YNNKEL (reference sequence). The CDR3 DNA is TGTGCCAGCACCTCTCCAACTGAAGCTTTCTTT. Protein: CASTSPTEAFF.

The chain couples TRBV5-1 to TRBJ2-3; 10 nucleotides match TRBD1. After removal of 8 bases from V and 5 bases from J, the junction contained 11 bases not matched to a gene. The germline V gene has CDR1 SGHRS and CDR2 YFSETQ. The CDR3 runs to 15 residues. The CDR3: CASGTGTGVVDTQYF. CDR3 nucleotides: TGCGCCAGTGGGACCGGGACAGGGGTGGTAGATACGCAGTATTTT.

In this sample, this clonotype turned up a few times. The chain uses TRBV7-2 and TRBJ2-3, with 10 positions matching TRBD2. Germline V gene data show CDR1 as SGHTA and CDR2 as FQGNSA. Germline trimming cut 1 base from V and 5 bases from J; bases unmatched to any gene: 6. CDR3 length equals 16 residues. The CDR3 reads CASSLDGLAAVDTQYF. The DNA of the CDR3 is TGTGCCAGCAGCTTAGACGGACTAGCGGCTGTAGATACGCAGTATTTT.

With regard to this clonotype: A much bigger clone sits one base away, suggesting this may be a read error. V and J are TRBV16 and TRBJ1-2; D is ambiguous. The germline V gene encodes CDR1 KGHSY and CDR2 FQNENV. This CDR3 comprises 13 residues. Here the CDR3 reads CASSHTDNDGYTF. The CDR3 nucleotides are TGTGCCAGCAGCCACACAGATAACGATGGCTACACCTTC. Full variable domain (rest looked up from reference TRBV16 and TRBJ1-2): GEEVAQTPKHLVRGEGQKAKLYCAPIKGHSYVFWYQQVLKNEFKFLISFQNENVFDETGMPKERFSAKCLPNSPCSLEIQATKLEDSAVYFCASSHTDNDGYTFGSGTRLTVV.

The table lists this clonotype with a few counts. The chain combines TRBV11-2 with TRBJ2-7; possibly TRBD2 for D (6 bases). The assigned J gene may be wrong: the sequence end matches TRBJ2-5 better. The germline V gene has CDR1 SGHAT and CDR2 FQNNGV. The CDR3 length is 15 residues. The CDR3 nucleotides read TGTGCCAGCAGCTCAAGTGCCGGGACTGGGAGGACCCAGTACTTC. This codes for CASSSSAGTGRTQYF.

This sequence joins TRBV20-1 and TRBJ1-5, with a tentative D call TRBD1 (5 bases). This CDR3 has 14 residues. The germline V gene has CDR1 DFQATT and CDR2 SNEGSKA (reference sequence). V lost 0 bases and J 7 bases, leaving 13 bases between the germline ends. CDR3 amino acids: CSARDSGVGQPQHF. Written as DNA, the CDR3 is TGCAGTGCTAGAGATTCGGGGGTTGGACAGCCCCAGCATTTT.

The chain is built from TRBV21-1 and TRBJ2-2; the table's D call of TRBD1 was not tested on the DNA. TRBV21-1 represents a pseudogene. This CDR3 has 16 amino acids. The CDR3 region is CASSNFPGQGSGELFF. In DNA, the CDR3 is TGTGCCAGCAGCAATTTTCCGGGACAGGGGTCCGGGGAGCTGTTTTTT.

The chain joins TRBV12-3 or TRBV12-4 to TRBJ2-1; possibly TRBD2 for D (6 bases). The CDR3 is made up of 14 amino acids. The V end was cut by 3 bases, the J end by 7 bases, with 13 bases between. The CDR3 nucleotides read TGTGCCAGCAGTTTGGGGGGATCGGCAAATGAGCAGTTCTTC. As protein: CASSLGGSANEQFF.

The chain uses TRBV20-1 and TRBJ2-5; 15 nucleotides match TRBD2. The last part of the DNA fits TRBJ2-7 better; the J call may be wrong. The CDR3 sequence is 15 residues long. The germline V gene encodes CDR1 DFQATT and CDR2 SNEGSKA (reference sequence). CDR3 coding DNA: TGCAGTGCTGCCGGACTAGCGGGGGGGCCTGTCGAGCAGTACTTC. Amino acids: CSAAGLAGGPVEQYF.

The rearrangement joins TRBV5-1 to TRBJ2-1, with a possible D match to TRBD1 (6 bases). Germline V lookup: CDR1 SGHRS, CDR2 YFSETQ. V was shortened by 3 bases and J by 4 bases, with 11 bases between the two germline ends. This CDR3 is 14 amino acids long. CDR3 sequence (DNA): TGCGCCAGCAGCTCCGCCGGACAGTACAATGAGCAGTTCTTC. Protein product: CASSSAGQYNEQFF.

This clonotype was detected ten times or more. The V and J genes are TRBV29-1 and TRBJ1-2; D is unclear. Germline V lookup: CDR1 SQVTM, CDR2 ANQGSEA. V lost 7 bases and J lost 6, with 15 bases in between. The CDR3 has 12 amino acids. In DNA form, the CDR3 reads TGCAGCGGAAGTGGAGGGAGCAATGGCTACACCTTC. This sequence encodes CSGSGGSNGYTF.

The V gene is TRBV20-1, the J gene TRBJ1-1; D is perhaps TRBD1 (6 bases). Between the trimmed V and J ends, which lost 0 bases and 4 bases, there was a span of 15 bases. The CDR3 totals 15 residues. CDR1 and CDR2 (germline): DFQATT, SNEGSKA (reference sequence). CDR3 residues: CSARDRTGGGTEAFF. CDR3 DNA: TGCAGTGCTAGAGATCGGACTGGAGGGGGCACTGAAGCTTTCTTT.